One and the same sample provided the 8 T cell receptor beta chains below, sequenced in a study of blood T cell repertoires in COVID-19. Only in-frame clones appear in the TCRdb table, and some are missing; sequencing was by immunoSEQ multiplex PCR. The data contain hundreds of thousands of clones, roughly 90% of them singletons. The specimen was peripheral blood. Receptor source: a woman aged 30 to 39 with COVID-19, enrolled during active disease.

The CDR3 is CASSVAAGGRYTQYF. The CDR3 nucleotides read TGTGCCAGCAGCGTAGCAGCGGGGGGGCGGTATACGCAGTATTTT. The chain joins TRBV9 to TRBJ2-3; 10 bases agree with TRBD2. Germline CDR1 and CDR2: SGDLS and YYNGEE. This CDR3 has 15 amino acids. V lost 0 bases to trimming and J lost 7 bases; unmatched junction nucleotides: 5. Combining the CDR3 with reference TRBV9 and TRBJ2-3 gives the whole variable domain DSGVTQTPKHLITATGQRVTLRCSPRSGDLSVYWYQQSLDQGLQFLIQYYNGEERAKGNILERFSAQQFPDLHSELNLSSLELGDSALYFCASSVAAGGRYTQYFGPGTRLTVL.

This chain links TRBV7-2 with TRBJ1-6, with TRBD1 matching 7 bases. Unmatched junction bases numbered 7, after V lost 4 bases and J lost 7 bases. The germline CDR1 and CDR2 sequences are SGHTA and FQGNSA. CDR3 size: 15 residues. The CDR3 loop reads CASSSTGTANSPLHF. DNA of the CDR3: TGTGCCAGCAGCTCGACCGGGACAGCGAATTCACCCCTCCACTTT.

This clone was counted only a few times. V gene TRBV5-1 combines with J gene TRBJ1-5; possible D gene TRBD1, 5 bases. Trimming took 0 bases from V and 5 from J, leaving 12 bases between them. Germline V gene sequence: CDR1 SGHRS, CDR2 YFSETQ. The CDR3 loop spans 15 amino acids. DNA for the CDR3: TGCGCCAGCAGCTTGGCCGGAGGGGACTATCAGCCCCAGCATTTT. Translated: CASSLAGGDYQPQHF.

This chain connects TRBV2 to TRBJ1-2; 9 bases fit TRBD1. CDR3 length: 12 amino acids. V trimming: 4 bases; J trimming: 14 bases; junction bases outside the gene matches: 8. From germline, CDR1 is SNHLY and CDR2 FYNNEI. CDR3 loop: CASSAPNRGLTF. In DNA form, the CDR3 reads TGTGCCAGCAGTGCCCCAAACAGGGGGCTAACCTTC. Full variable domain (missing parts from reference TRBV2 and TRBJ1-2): EPEVTQTPSHQVTQMGQEVILRCVPISNHLYFYWYRQILGQKVEFLVSFYNNEISEKSEIFDDQFSVERPDGSNFTLKIRSTKLEDSAMYFCASSAPNRGLTFGSGTRLTVV.

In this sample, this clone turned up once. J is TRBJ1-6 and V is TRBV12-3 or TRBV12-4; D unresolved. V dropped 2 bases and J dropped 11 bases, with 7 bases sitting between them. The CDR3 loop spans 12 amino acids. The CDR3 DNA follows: TGTGCCAGCAGTTTACTAGGTGCACCCCTCCACTTT. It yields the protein CASSLLGAPLHF.

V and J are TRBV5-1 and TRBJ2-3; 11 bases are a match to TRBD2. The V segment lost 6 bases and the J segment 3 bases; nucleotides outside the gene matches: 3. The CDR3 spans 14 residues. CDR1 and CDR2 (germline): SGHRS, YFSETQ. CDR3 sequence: CASKTSGGTDTQYF. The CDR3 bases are TGCGCCAGCAAAACTAGCGGGGGAACAGATACGCAGTATTTT.

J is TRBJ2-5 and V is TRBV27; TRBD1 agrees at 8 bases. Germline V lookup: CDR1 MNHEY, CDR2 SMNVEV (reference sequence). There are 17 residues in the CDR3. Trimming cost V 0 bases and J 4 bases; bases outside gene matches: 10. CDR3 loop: CASSLSGRGRKTETQYF. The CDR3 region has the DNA TGTGCCAGCAGTTTATCTGGCAGGGGGCGGAAAACAGAGACCCAGTACTTC.

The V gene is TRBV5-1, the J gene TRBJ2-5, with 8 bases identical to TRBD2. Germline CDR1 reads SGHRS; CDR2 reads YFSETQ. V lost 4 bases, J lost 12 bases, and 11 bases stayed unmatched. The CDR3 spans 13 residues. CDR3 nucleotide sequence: TGCGCCAGCAGCCCGACGACTAGCGCCCAAGAGTACTTC. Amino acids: CASSPTTSAQEYF.